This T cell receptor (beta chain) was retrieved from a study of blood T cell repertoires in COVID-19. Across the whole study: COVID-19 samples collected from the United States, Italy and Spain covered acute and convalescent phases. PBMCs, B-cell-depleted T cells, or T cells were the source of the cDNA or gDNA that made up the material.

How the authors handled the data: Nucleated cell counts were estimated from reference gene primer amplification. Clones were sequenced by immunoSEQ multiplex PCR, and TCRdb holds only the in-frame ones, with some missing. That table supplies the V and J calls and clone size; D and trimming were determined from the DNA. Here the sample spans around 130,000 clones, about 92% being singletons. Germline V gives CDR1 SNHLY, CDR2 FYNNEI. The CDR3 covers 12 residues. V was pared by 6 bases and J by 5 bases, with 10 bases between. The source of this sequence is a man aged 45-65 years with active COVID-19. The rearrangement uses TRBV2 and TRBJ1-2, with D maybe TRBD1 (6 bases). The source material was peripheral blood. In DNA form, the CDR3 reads TGTGCCAGCAGACAGGGTCAGTATGGCTACACCTTC. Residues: CASRQGQYGYTF.